The 13 T cell receptor beta chains listed next were all sequenced from one sample in a study of CD8 T cells in Susac syndrome. Reverse transcription of roughly 0.5 to 1 ug RNA was carried out with random hexamers. A single record per CDR3 protein comes from TCRdb applying MiXCR to the immunoSEQ multiplex PCR reads. The sample yields about 150,000 distinct CDR3 sequences, nearly 97% seen once. The sequenced sample was CD8+ T cells from PBMCs. The source is a human donor with multiple sclerosis.

The V gene is TRBV27, the J gene TRBJ2-5; a weak D match, TRBD2 (6 bases). Trimming took 8 bases from V and 9 from J, leaving 19 bases between them. There are 13 residues in the CDR3. CDR1 is MNHEY, CDR2 SMNVEV, per germline (reference sequence). This CDR3 is CASGPGPGGSQYF. Written as DNA, the CDR3 is TGTGCCAGCGGTCCGGGACCTGGAGGGTCCCAGTACTTC.

The CDR3 is CASSESDGANVLTF. The CDR3 nucleotides read TGTGCCAGCAGCGAGTCGGATGGGGCCAACGTCCTGACTTTC. This chain joins TRBV2 and TRBJ2-6; D remains ambiguous. The CDR3 length is 14 residues. The V and J ends lost 6 bases and 3 bases respectively, with 9 bases between them. Per the germline V gene, CDR1 is SNHLY and CDR2 is FYNNEI.

This chain connects TRBV30 to TRBJ2-7; no definite D call. CDR1 and CDR2 from the germline V gene are GTSNPN and SVGIG (reference sequence). CDR3 length: 13 amino acids. The V end was cut by 0 bases, the J end by 6 bases, with 12 bases between. CDR3 protein: CAWSVGVFSEQYV. CDR3 DNA sequence: TGTGCCTGGAGTGTCGGAGTGTTCAGCGAGCAGTACGTC.

V is TRBV29-1 and J is TRBJ1-2, with D uncertain. V was clipped by 8 bases and J by 8 bases, with 18 bases between them. The CDR3 covers 12 residues. Per germline, CDR1 SQVTM and CDR2 ANQGSEA. CDR3 coding DNA: TGCAGCCTTCTAGGGCCCACGGGGGGCTACACCTTC. Its translation: CSLLGPTGGYTF. The full variable domain, in which reference TRBV29-1 and TRBJ1-2 provide the parts outside the CDR3, is SAVISQKPSRDICQRGTSLTIQCQVDSQVTMMFWYRQQPGQSLTLIATANQGSEATYESGFVIDKFPISRPNLTFSTLTVSNMSPEDSSIYLCSLLGPTGGYTFGSGTRLTVV.

The rearrangement uses TRBV13 and TRBJ2-7; 7 bases fit TRBD1. CDR1 and CDR2 from the germline V gene are PRHDT and FYEKMQ (reference sequence). With 3 bases clipped from V and 6 bases from J, the junction kept 5 bases outside the gene matches. CDR3 length: 13 amino acids. CDR3 coding DNA: TGTGCCAGCAGCTTGGCCGCAGGGGGCGAGCAGTACGTC. Its translation is CASSLAAGGEQYV.

This clonotype was seen once. This chain connects TRBV29-1 to TRBJ2-7; 11 bases agree with TRBD1. V lost 6 bases and J lost 6; bases outside the gene matches: 4. There are 12 residues in the CDR3. Per germline, CDR1 SQVTM and CDR2 ANQGSEA. CDR3 sequence (DNA): TGCAGCGTATCCGGGACAGGGGGCGAGCAGTACGTC. Its protein product is CSVSGTGGEQYV.

The chain couples TRBV29-1 to TRBJ1-3; D ambiguous. Trimming shortened V by 3 bases and J by 4 bases, and 4 bases separated the two germline ends. Germline assignment: CDR1 SQVTM and CDR2 ANQGSEA. This CDR3 contains 11 residues. The CDR3 DNA follows: TGCAGCGTTGAGAAGGGAAACACCATATATTTT. It is translated as CSVEKGNTIYF.

This chain links TRBV29-1 with TRBJ1-2; D is perhaps TRBD1 (6 bases). This CDR3 has 14 residues. The germline V gene has CDR1 SQVTM and CDR2 ANQGSEA. Trimming shortened V by 4 bases and J by 4 bases, and 16 bases separated the two germline ends. The CDR3 DNA is TGCAGCGTTGTACTCTATGGGGGCGGCTATGGCTACACCTTC. Protein product: CSVVLYGGGYGYTF.

V is TRBV21-1 and J is TRBJ1-2. TRBV21-1 is an annotated pseudogene. The CDR3 has 13 amino acids. CDR3 residues: CASRLGANYGYTF. Written as DNA, the CDR3 is TGTGCCAGCCGGTTGGGCGCTAACTATGGCTACACCTTC.

The CDR3 DNA follows: TGTGCCAGCACAGCAGGGGGTATCGATGAGCAGTTCTTC. Amino acid sequence: CASTAGGIDEQFF. The J gene is TRBJ2-1, the V gene TRBV3-1; 7 positions match TRBD1. The germline CDR1 and CDR2 sequences are LGHDT and YNNKEL (reference sequence). The CDR3 is 13 amino acids. Trimming removed 7 bases from V and 8 bases from J; junction bases left unmatched: 8.

The J gene is TRBJ2-3, the V gene TRBV15; D perhaps matches TRBD1 (6 bases). V was cut by 3 bases and J by 6 bases, with 10 bases left in between. The CDR3 loop spans 13 amino acids. Germline V gene lookup returns CDR1 LNHNV and CDR2 YYDKDF (reference sequence). CDR3 in DNA: TGTGCCACCAGCAGTTACAGGGCTGATACGCAGTATTTT. The encoded protein is CATSSYRADTQYF. Full variable domain (outside the CDR3, taken from reference TRBV15 and TRBJ2-3): DAMVIQNPRYQVTQFGKPVTLSCSQTLNHNVMYWYQQKSSQAPKLLFHYYDKDFNNEADTPDNFQSRRPNTSFCFLDIRSPGLGDTAMYLCATSSYRADTQYFGPGTRLTVL.

The V call is TRBV6-5, the J call TRBJ1-5; 8 nucleotides agree with TRBD1. The CDR3 is 15 residues long. CDR1 and CDR2 (germline): MNHEY, SVGAGI. V was clipped by 0 bases and J by 5 bases; unmatched bases: 3. DNA for the CDR3: TGTGCCAGCAGTTACTCCGGGGGACAGGATCAGCCCCAGCATTTT. Its translation: CASSYSGGQDQPQHF.

This clonotype was counted once. V is TRBV12-5 and J is TRBJ2-1; either TRBD1 or TRBD2 may fit D (5 bases each). The CDR3 has 12 amino acids. V shed 2 bases and J shed 12 bases, with 11 bases lying between them. In germline, CDR1 is LGHNT, CDR2 FRNRAP. The DNA of the CDR3 is TGTGCTAGTGGTTTGTGGGGGAAGGGGCAGTTCTTC. Its protein is CASGLWGKGQFF.